The 5 T cell receptor beta chains listed next were all sequenced from one sample in a study of blood T cell repertoires in COVID-19. The repertoire was sequenced with immunoSEQ multiplex PCR; TCRdb's copy has only in-frame clones and lacks some. The table includes around 86,000 clones, roughly 91% detected once. Sequenced sample: peripheral blood. These receptors originate from a woman older than 75 with acute or convalescent COVID-19.

This clone was detected only a few times. CDR3: CASSLNAHNEQFF. For the CDR3, the DNA is TGTGCCAGCAGCTTGAATGCGCACAATGAGCAGTTCTTC. This chain uses TRBV5-6 with TRBJ2-1, with no clear D. Germline V lookup: CDR1 SGHDT, CDR2 YYEEEE. CDR3 length equals 13 residues. Trimming shortened V by 1 base and J by 5 bases, and 7 bases separated the two germline ends.

J is TRBJ2-7 and V is TRBV5-1; perhaps TRBD2 as D (6 bases). Germline V gives CDR1 SGHRS, CDR2 YFSETQ. The ends were cut back, 4 bases at V and 0 bases at J, with 14 bases in the middle. This CDR3 has 15 amino acids. The CDR3 here is CASSPGGKSSYEQYF. The CDR3, as DNA: TGCGCCAGCAGCCCCGGAGGGAAGAGCTCCTACGAGCAGTACTTC. The complete variable domain, with remaining parts taken from reference TRBV5-1 and TRBJ2-7, reads KAGVTQTPRYLIKTRGQQVTLSCSPISGHRSVSWYQQTPGQGLQFLFEYFSETQRNKGNFPGRFSGRQFSNSRSEMNVSTLELGDSALYLCASSPGGKSSYEQYFGPGTRLTVT.

This CDR3 is CASSIKNVRTGTGGLNTEAFF. The CDR3 nucleotides read TGTGCCAGTAGTATAAAAAATGTTCGAACCGGGACAGGGGGCCTGAACACTGAAGCTTTCTTT. This sequence joins TRBV19 and TRBJ1-1; 12 bases match TRBD1. Per germline, CDR1 LNHDA and CDR2 SQIVND (reference sequence). The junction had 16 bases not matched to a gene; V was cut back by 2 bases and J by 0 bases. This CDR3 is 21 amino acids long.

V is TRBV7-3 and J is TRBJ2-5; 10 bases align to TRBD2. The V and J ends lost 5 bases and 2 bases, in that order; junction bases with no gene match: 8. This CDR3 comprises 16 residues. CDR1 and CDR2 (germline): SGHTA, FQGTGA. The CDR3 spells CASSPRAGGDQETQYF. The CDR3 nucleotides are TGTGCCAGCAGCCCTCGAGCGGGAGGGGATCAAGAGACCCAGTACTTC.

The rearrangement links TRBV5-1 to TRBJ2-5, with 10 bases aligning to TRBD2. With V trimmed by 4 bases and J by 5 bases, 8 bases remained unmatched. This CDR3 spans 15 amino acids. From germline, CDR1 is SGHRS and CDR2 YFSETQ. The chain's CDR3 is CASSPLAGGAETQYF. CDR3 coding DNA: TGCGCCAGCAGCCCGTTAGCGGGAGGAGCGGAGACCCAGTACTTC.